A single sample is the source of the 32 T cell receptor beta chains below, sequenced in a study of blood T cell repertoires in COVID-19. Some clones are missing from TCRdb's copy, which holds only in-frame ones; the method was immunoSEQ multiplex PCR. Here the sample spans tens of thousands of clones, about nine tenths being singletons. Sequenced: peripheral blood. These receptors were obtained from a man in his fifties or sixties with acute or convalescent COVID-19.

The chain links TRBV6-6 to TRBJ2-7; TRBD2 agrees at 7 bases. The CDR3 length is 15 residues. Losses at the gene ends were 0 bases for V and 6 bases for J; bases not matched to a gene: 8. Per germline, CDR1 MNHNY and CDR2 SVGAGI (reference sequence). CDR3 in amino acids: CASSYSKGERGEQYF. In DNA, the CDR3 is TGTGCCAGCAGTTACTCGAAGGGAGAGCGGGGCGAGCAGTACTTC.

The V gene is TRBV5-6, the J gene TRBJ1-2, with TRBD1 matching 8 bases. Trimming removed 1 base from V and 4 bases from J; junction bases left unmatched: 9. Germline-derived CDR1 and CDR2 are SGHDT and YYEEEE. CDR3 size: 16 residues. In DNA, the CDR3 is TGTGCCAGCAGCTTGAGGGGGACAGGTCTCATCTATGGCTACACCTTC. Protein product: CASSLRGTGLIYGYTF.

The J gene is TRBJ1-2, the V gene TRBV2; D gene uncertain. Looked up from germline, CDR1 is SNHLY and CDR2 is FYNNEI. The V end was cut by 4 bases, the J end by 6 bases, with 15 bases between. The CDR3 spans 14 residues. This CDR3 is CASSGTPGPDGYTF. The DNA of the CDR3 is TGTGCCAGCAGTGGAACCCCAGGTCCAGATGGCTACACCTTC.

This clone is a singleton in its sample. The V and J genes are TRBV6-5 and TRBJ1-2; TRBD1 aligns across 9 bases. V gave up 4 bases and J gave up 4 bases; unmatched junction bases: 10. The CDR3 extends over 16 amino acids. CDR1 and CDR2 (germline): MNHEY, SVGAGI. CDR3 protein: CASSLFGQGISYGYTF. The CDR3 DNA is TGTGCCAGCAGTTTATTCGGACAGGGGATATCCTATGGCTACACCTTC.

This chain connects TRBV6-2 or TRBV6-3 to TRBJ2-7; 8 bases map to TRBD2. The ends lost 2 bases at V and 5 bases at J; junction bases unmatched: 14. Germline CDR1 MNHEY, CDR2 SVGEGT. This CDR3 comprises 17 residues. As DNA, the CDR3 is TGTGCCAGCAGTTACAACCATCGGGCCGGGGGGGCCCACGAGCAGTACTTC. This sequence encodes CASSYNHRAGGAHEQYF.

In DNA, the CDR3 is TGTGCCAGCAGCCTCAACAGGGGCTCCTACAATGAGCAGTTCTTC. Its translation: CASSLNRGSYNEQFF. The gene calls are TRBV7-3 and TRBJ2-1; 7 bases map to TRBD1. Trimming removed 5 bases from V and 0 bases from J; junction bases left unmatched: 4. CDR3 length: 15 amino acids. Per the germline V gene, CDR1 is SGHTA and CDR2 is FQGTGA.

V usage is TRBV19 and J usage is TRBJ2-5; 8 nucleotides match TRBD1. CDR1 and CDR2 (germline): LNHDA, SQIVND (reference sequence). Trimming cost V 4 bases and J 4 bases; bases outside gene matches: 11. CDR3 length: 16 amino acids. This CDR3 is CASSKTGVKPGETQYF. CDR3 nucleotides: TGTGCCAGTAGTAAGACAGGGGTCAAGCCGGGAGAGACCCAGTACTTC.

This clone was seen a handful of times. The chain joins TRBV5-1 to TRBJ1-6; D remains ambiguous. Germline V lookup: CDR1 SGHRS, CDR2 YFSETQ. V shed 2 bases and J shed 3 bases, with 3 bases lying between them. The CDR3 covers 13 residues. CDR3 sequence (DNA): TGCGCCAGCAGCTTCGGCTATAATTCACCCCTCCACTTT. It encodes CASSFGYNSPLHF.

The V gene is TRBV5-6, the J gene TRBJ1-6, with D hard to call. Germline V lookup: CDR1 SGHDT, CDR2 YYEEEE. The germline V and J ends were trimmed by 5 bases and 5 bases, with 14 bases remaining between them. The CDR3 contains 15 residues. CDR3 residues: CASSWVGRNNSPLHF. The CDR3 coding sequence is TGTGCCAGCAGTTGGGTGGGGAGGAATAATTCACCCCTCCACTTT.

The J gene is TRBJ1-4, the V gene TRBV4-1, with TRBD1 as a possible D gene (5 bases). The CDR3 runs to 15 residues. Per germline, CDR1 MGHRA and CDR2 YSYEKL. V dropped 0 bases and J dropped 6 bases, with 11 bases sitting between them. CDR3 nucleotide sequence: TGCGCCAGCAGCCAAGACAGGGAATTTGATGAAAAACTGTTTTTT. It encodes CASSQDREFDEKLFF.

This clone was seen once. The CDR3 spells CASSVEGGGVSTDTQYF. CDR3 sequence (DNA): TGTGCCAGCAGCGTAGAAGGCGGGGGGGTAAGCACAGATACGCAGTATTTT. The chain recombines TRBV9 with TRBJ2-3, with TRBD2 identical over 9 bases. The CDR3 totals 17 residues. V dropped 0 bases and J dropped 0; count of bases not matched to a gene: 5. CDR1 SGDLS and CDR2 YYNGEE come from the germline V gene.

This chain links TRBV9 with TRBJ1-2; tentatively, D is TRBD1 (5 bases). The CDR3 consists of 14 residues. V dropped 3 bases and J dropped 8 bases, with 17 bases sitting between them. Germline V lookup: CDR1 SGDLS, CDR2 YYNGEE. The CDR3 DNA reads as TGTGCCAGCAGCGGTCCTCAGGGAAGAGTGGGCTACACCTTC. Amino acids: CASSGPQGRVGYTF.

The rearrangement links TRBV27 to TRBJ1-3; possibly TRBD1 for D (5 bases). Trimming took 2 bases from V and 4 from J, leaving 18 bases between them. Germline V gene data show CDR1 as MNHEY and CDR2 as SMNVEV (reference sequence). This CDR3 is built from 17 residues. CDR3 residues: CASSLRGGARAGNTIYF. The CDR3 DNA follows: TGTGCCAGCAGTTTAAGAGGCGGGGCGAGGGCGGGAAACACCATATATTTT.

The chain uses TRBV4-1 and TRBJ1-2; 7 bases match TRBD1. The CDR3 has 14 amino acids. Germline assignment: CDR1 MGHRA and CDR2 YSYEKL. V lost 0 bases and J lost 5; bases outside the gene matches: 3. The CDR3 DNA sequence: TGCGCCAGCAGCCAAGACGGGACAGCTTATGGCTACACCTTC. This encodes CASSQDGTAYGYTF.

The chain links TRBV27 to TRBJ2-1; TRBD2 is a possible D gene (5 bases). CDR1 and CDR2 (germline): MNHEY, SMNVEV (reference sequence). This CDR3 has 15 residues. With 3 bases removed from V and 7 bases from J, the gap between germline ends came to 16 bases. CDR3 loop: CASSFRSVTINEQFF. In DNA form, the CDR3 reads TGTGCCAGCAGTTTTCGATCCGTGACTATTAATGAGCAGTTCTTC.

The chain uses TRBV27 and TRBJ1-1; D not resolved. In germline, CDR1 is MNHEY, CDR2 SMNVEV (reference sequence). V lost 5 bases and J 0 bases, leaving 7 bases between the germline ends. The length of the CDR3 is 13 residues. CDR3 sequence: CASSGHLNTEAFF. The CDR3 DNA sequence: TGTGCCAGCAGTGGGCACCTGAACACTGAAGCTTTCTTT.

The chain employs TRBV6-7 and TRBJ1-3, with D unclear. TRBV6-7 is known as an ORF, though its function is uncertain. Trimming shortened V by 0 bases and J by 2 bases, and 14 bases separated the two germline ends. The CDR3 totals 17 residues. The CDR3 region has the DNA TGTGCCAGCAGTTACTCGATAAGGATACTACCTGGAAACACCATATATTTT. Its translation: CASSYSIRILPGNTIYF.

The chain joins TRBV5-1 to TRBJ1-4, with 8 bases lining up with TRBD1. V shed 3 bases and J 4 bases; nucleotides not matched to a gene: 5. CDR3 length: 15 residues. Germline CDR1 reads SGHRS; CDR2 reads YFSETQ. This CDR3 is CASSSDRVFNEKLFF. The CDR3 coding sequence is TGCGCCAGCAGCTCGGACAGGGTCTTTAATGAAAAACTGTTTTTT.

The chain carries TRBV24-1 and TRBJ2-5; 7 positions agree with TRBD1. After removal of 3 bases from V and 4 bases from J, the junction contained 7 bases not matched to a gene. Germline V gene data show CDR1 as KGHDR and CDR2 as SFDVKD. The CDR3 covers 15 residues. CDR3 sequence (DNA): TGTGCCACCAGTGATCCCACAGGGGCGGGAGAGACCCAGTACTTC. This gives the protein CATSDPTGAGETQYF.

The rearrangement links TRBV6-5 to TRBJ2-1; D gene ambiguous. V shed 6 bases and J shed 2 bases, with 14 bases lying between them. CDR3 size: 15 residues. The germline gives CDR1 MNHEY, CDR2 SVGAGI. As DNA, the CDR3 is TGTGCCAGCAGATCGCGCGGAACTCCCTACAATGAGCAGTTCTTC. Protein product: CASRSRGTPYNEQFF.

The chain employs TRBV5-8 and TRBJ1-1; 7 nucleotides line up with TRBD1. Germline V lookup: CDR1 SGHTS, CDR2 YDEGEE. Unmatched junction bases numbered 7, after V lost 4 bases and J lost 1 base. CDR3 size: 15 residues. For the CDR3, the DNA is TGTGCCAGCAGCGACTGGACAGGCCGGAACACTGAAGCTTTCTTT. Its translation: CASSDWTGRNTEAFF.

This clone occurred once. This rearrangement joins TRBV27 to TRBJ2-6, with D possibly TRBD1 on 6 matching bases. This CDR3 spans 20 amino acids. Germline CDR1 is MNHEY and CDR2 is SMNVEV (reference sequence). V lost 1 base and J 5 bases, leaving 24 bases between the germline ends. Here the CDR3 reads CASSLWVPGSRGPWANVLTF. CDR3 nucleotides: TGTGCCAGCAGTTTATGGGTCCCAGGGAGCAGGGGTCCGTGGGCCAACGTCCTGACTTTC.

This chain connects TRBV4-2 to TRBJ1-1; maybe TRBD1 (5 bases). CDR1 LGHNA and CDR2 YNFKEQ come from the germline V gene. The CDR3 runs 15 residues. Trimming pared 1 base from V and 0 bases from J, leaving 9 bases between. This chain's CDR3 is CASSQGGLMNTEAFF. In DNA, the CDR3 is TGTGCCAGCAGCCAAGGGGGACTCATGAACACTGAAGCTTTCTTT.

In its sample, this clone was seen once. V gene TRBV19 combines with J gene TRBJ2-6, with D possibly matching TRBD2 (6 bases). Germline-derived CDR1 and CDR2 are LNHDA and SQIVND (reference sequence). V was pared by 5 bases and J by 1 base, with 15 bases between. The CDR3 is 17 amino acids. The CDR3 is CASSAGRAGSGANVLTF. DNA of the CDR3: TGTGCCAGTAGTGCGGGGCGGGCAGGTTCTGGGGCCAACGTCCTGACTTTC.

The chain links TRBV30 to TRBJ2-7; perhaps TRBD1 as D (6 bases). Germline CDR1 is GTSNPN and CDR2 is SVGIG (reference sequence). This CDR3 contains 14 residues. The germline V and J ends were trimmed by 0 bases and 4 bases, with 13 bases remaining between them. The CDR3 reads CAWSVWDTEYEQYF. The CDR3 nucleotides are TGTGCCTGGAGTGTATGGGACACCGAGTACGAGCAGTACTTC.

This chain uses TRBV10-3 with TRBJ1-2, with 7 positions matching TRBD1. Germline loops: CDR1 ENHRY, CDR2 SYGVKD. CDR3 size: 13 residues. V shed 2 bases and J 7 bases; nucleotides not matched to a gene: 4. CDR3 amino acids: CAISETGVGGYTF. For the CDR3, the DNA is TGTGCCATCAGTGAGACAGGGGTGGGTGGCTACACCTTC.

This clone is labeled medium-sized. The chain uses TRBV13 and TRBJ1-6; D is undetermined. V lost 0 bases to trimming and J lost 5 bases, with 11 bases between them. The CDR3 contains 16 residues. Germline CDR1 and CDR2: PRHDT and FYEKMQ (reference sequence). This CDR3 reads CASSLGPGLDNSPLHF. The CDR3 nucleotides read TGTGCCAGCAGCTTAGGACCGGGTTTGGATAATTCACCCCTCCACTTT.

In nucleotides, the CDR3 is TGTGCCAGCAGCTCGGCAGGGGCCCCTAATCAGCCCCAGCATTTT. It codes for CASSSAGAPNQPQHF. This chain links TRBV7-2 with TRBJ1-5; a possible D gene is TRBD1 (6 bases). Germline V gene lookup returns CDR1 SGHTA and CDR2 FQGNSA. V was trimmed by 4 bases and J by 4 bases, leaving 14 bases between them. The CDR3 consists of 15 residues.

This chain uses TRBV29-1 with TRBJ2-1; possibly TRBD2 for D (6 bases). CDR1 is SQVTM and CDR2 is ANQGSEA in the germline V gene. The CDR3 runs 14 residues. V shed 6 bases and J shed 5 bases, with 17 bases lying between them. CDR3 DNA sequence: TGCAGCGTCGCCACGGGACTCCTTAACAATGAGCAGTTCTTC. Protein: CSVATGLLNNEQFF.

The gene calls are TRBV4-1 and TRBJ1-5; no reliable D call. The V end was cut by 1 base, the J end by 0 bases, with 7 bases between. The CDR3 is 15 amino acids. The germline CDR1 and CDR2 sequences are MGHRA and YSYEKL. The CDR3, as DNA: TGCGCCAGCAGCCAAGGGCCGTATAGCAATCAGCCCCAGCATTTT. It is translated as CASSQGPYSNQPQHF.

The V gene is TRBV5-6, the J gene TRBJ1-2; TRBD1 agrees at 7 bases. Germline-derived CDR1 and CDR2 are SGHDT and YYEEEE. V lost 0 bases and J lost 8; bases outside the gene matches: 1. The CDR3 length is 12 residues. The chain's CDR3 is CASSLEGAGYTF. The CDR3 DNA sequence: TGTGCCAGCAGCTTGGAGGGGGCCGGCTACACCTTC.

The chain uses TRBV9 and TRBJ2-5; 8 bases match TRBD2. Trimming took 0 bases from V and 8 from J; bases not matched to a gene: 6. CDR1 is SGDLS, CDR2 YYNGEE, per germline. This CDR3 contains 14 residues. The CDR3 bases are TGTGCCAGCAGCGTAGTGGGGACTAGTGGCACCCAGTACTTC. It yields the protein CASSVVGTSGTQYF.